The sequence of this TCR beta chain was determined in a study of blood T cell repertoires in COVID-19. Study-wide context: Sources were T cells, B-cell-depleted T cells, or PBMCs; the material itself was cDNA or gDNA.

Participant ages covered 18 to 89 years across 25 or so US areas. The CDR3 has 12 amino acids. Trimming removed 5 bases at V and 14 bases at J, with 18 bases between. Germline values: CDR1 SEHNR, CDR2 FQNEAQ (reference sequence). In the study's own analysis: Counts of nucleated cells, estimated from reference gene primer amplification, were obtained. Method: immunoSEQ multiplex PCR; TCRdb's copy keeps in-frame clones and lacks some. V and J calls and clone size come straight from that table; D and trimming were deduced from the DNA. This sample has a few hundred thousand clones, with approximately 80% found just once.

The clonotype comes from a man aged 35 to 55 who had been exposed to COVID-19. This rearrangement joins TRBV7-9 to TRBJ1-1; TRBD1 is a possible D gene (5 bases). Material for sequencing was PBMCs or T cells enriched from blood (not recorded which). The CDR3 loop reads CASSPLPGSVFF. CDR3 nucleotides: TGTGCCAGCAGCCCCCTCCCAGGGTCTGTGTTCTTT.